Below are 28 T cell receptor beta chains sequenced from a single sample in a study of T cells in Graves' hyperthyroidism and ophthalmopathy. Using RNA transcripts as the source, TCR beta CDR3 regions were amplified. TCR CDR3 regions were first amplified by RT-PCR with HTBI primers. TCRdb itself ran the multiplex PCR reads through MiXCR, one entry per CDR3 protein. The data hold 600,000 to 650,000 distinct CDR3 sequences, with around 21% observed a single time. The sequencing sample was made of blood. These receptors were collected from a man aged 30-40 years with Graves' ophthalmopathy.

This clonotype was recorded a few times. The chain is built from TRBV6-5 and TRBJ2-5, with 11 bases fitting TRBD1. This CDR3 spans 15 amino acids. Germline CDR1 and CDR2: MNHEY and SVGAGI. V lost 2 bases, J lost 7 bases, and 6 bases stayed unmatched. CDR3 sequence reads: CASSYGTGGSLTQYF. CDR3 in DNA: TGTGCCAGCAGTTACGGGACAGGGGGTTCCTTGACCCAGTACTTC.

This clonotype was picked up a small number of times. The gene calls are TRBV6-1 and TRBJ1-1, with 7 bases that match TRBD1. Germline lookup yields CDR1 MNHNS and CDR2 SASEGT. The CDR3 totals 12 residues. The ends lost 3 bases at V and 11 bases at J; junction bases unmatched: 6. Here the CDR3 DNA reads TGTGCCAGCAGTGATCAGGGGGGAATTGCTTTCTTT. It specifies CASSDQGGIAFF.

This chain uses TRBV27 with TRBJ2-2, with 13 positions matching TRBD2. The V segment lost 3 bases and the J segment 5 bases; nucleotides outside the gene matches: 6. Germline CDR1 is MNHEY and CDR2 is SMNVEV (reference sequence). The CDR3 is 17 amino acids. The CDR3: CASSFELAGGRTGELFF. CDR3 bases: TGTGCCAGCAGTTTCGAACTAGCGGGAGGGCGTACCGGGGAGCTGTTTTTT.

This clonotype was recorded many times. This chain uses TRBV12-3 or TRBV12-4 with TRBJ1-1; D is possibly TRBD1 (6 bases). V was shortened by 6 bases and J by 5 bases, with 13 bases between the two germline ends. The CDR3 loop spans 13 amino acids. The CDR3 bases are TGTGCCAGCAGCCTATCAGGGGTTACTGAAGCTTTCTTT. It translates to CASSLSGVTEAFF.

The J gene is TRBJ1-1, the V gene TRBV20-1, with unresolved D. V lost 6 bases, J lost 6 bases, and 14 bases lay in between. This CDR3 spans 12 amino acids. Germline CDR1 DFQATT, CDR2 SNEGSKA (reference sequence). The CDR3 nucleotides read TGCAGTGCCCCGGAACCGCGCCCTGAAGCTTTCTTT. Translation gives CSAPEPRPEAFF.

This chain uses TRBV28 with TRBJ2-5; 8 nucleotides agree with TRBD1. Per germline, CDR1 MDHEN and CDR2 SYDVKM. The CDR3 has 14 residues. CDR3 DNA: TGTGGCTCCGCATCGGCAGGGGGCTTAGAGACCCAGTACTTC. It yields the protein CGSASAGGLETQYF.

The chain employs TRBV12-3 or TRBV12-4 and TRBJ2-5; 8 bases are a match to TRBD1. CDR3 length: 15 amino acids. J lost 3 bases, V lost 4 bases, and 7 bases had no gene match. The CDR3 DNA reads TGTGCCAGCAGTTATGGACAGGGTTGGGAAGAGACCCAGTACTTC. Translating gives CASSYGQGWEETQYF.

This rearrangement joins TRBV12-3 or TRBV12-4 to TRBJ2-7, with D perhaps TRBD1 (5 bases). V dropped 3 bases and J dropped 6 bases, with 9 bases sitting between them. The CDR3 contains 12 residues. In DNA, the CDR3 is TGTGCCAGCAGTTTTTTCCAGGGCGAGCAGTACTTC. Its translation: CASSFFQGEQYF.

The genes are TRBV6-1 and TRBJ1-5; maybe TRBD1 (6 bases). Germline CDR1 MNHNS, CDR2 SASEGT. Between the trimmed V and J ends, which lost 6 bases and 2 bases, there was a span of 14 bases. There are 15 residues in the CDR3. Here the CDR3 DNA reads TGTGCCAGCAGAGACACAGGGCTGGGCAATCAGCCCCAGCATTTT. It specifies CASRDTGLGNQPQHF.

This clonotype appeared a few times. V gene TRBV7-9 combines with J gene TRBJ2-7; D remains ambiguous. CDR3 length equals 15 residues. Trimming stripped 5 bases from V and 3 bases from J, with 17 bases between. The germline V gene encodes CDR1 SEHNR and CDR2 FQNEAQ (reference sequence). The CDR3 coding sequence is TGTGCCAGCAGCCCTCCTATCGGGCAGAACTACGAGCAGTACTTC. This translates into CASSPPIGQNYEQYF.

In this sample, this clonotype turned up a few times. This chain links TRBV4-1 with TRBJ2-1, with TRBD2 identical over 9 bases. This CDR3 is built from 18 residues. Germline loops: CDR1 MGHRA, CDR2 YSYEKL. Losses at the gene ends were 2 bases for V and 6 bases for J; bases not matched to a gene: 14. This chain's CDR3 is CASSQSTMVAGAFNEQFF. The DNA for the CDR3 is TGCGCCAGCAGCCAATCAACGATGGTAGCGGGAGCGTTCAATGAGCAGTTCTTC.

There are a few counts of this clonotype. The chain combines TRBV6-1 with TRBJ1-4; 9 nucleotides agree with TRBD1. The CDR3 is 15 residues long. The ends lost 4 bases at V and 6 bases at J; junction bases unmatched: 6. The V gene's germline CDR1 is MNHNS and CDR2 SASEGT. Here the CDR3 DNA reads TGTGCCAGCAGTGGGGTCGGGACAGGGCATGAAAAACTGTTTTTT. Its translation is CASSGVGTGHEKLFF.

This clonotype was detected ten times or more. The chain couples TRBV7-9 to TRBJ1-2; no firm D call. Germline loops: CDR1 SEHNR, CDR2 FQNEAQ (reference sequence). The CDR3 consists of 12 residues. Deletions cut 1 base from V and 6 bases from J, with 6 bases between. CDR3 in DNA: TGTGCCAGCAGCTTAGTTCCAGATGGCTACACCTTC. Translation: CASSLVPDGYTF.

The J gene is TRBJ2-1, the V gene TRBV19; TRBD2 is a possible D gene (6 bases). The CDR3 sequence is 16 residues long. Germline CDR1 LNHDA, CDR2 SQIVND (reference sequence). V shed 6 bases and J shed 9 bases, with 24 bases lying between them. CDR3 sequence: CASSVLASVTLSEQFF. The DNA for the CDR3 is TGTGCCAGTAGCGTTCTAGCTAGCGTCACATTGAGTGAGCAGTTCTTC. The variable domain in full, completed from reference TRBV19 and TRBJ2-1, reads DGGITQSPKYLFRKEGQNVTLSCEQNLNHDAMYWYRQDPGQGLRLIYYSQIVNDFQKGDIAEGYSVSREKKESFPLTVTSAQKNPTAFYLCASSVLASVTLSEQFFGPGTRLTVL.

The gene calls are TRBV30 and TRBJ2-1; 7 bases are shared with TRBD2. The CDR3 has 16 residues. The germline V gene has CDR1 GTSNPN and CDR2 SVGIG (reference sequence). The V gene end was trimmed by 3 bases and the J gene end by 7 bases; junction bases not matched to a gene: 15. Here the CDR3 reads CAWSALGRELWNEQFF. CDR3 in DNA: TGTGCCTGGAGCGCACTAGGGCGGGAGCTGTGGAATGAGCAGTTCTTC.

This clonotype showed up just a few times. CDR3 DNA: TGTGCCAGCTCACCAGCGGCACAGGGAGGTCGGGAGTTCTTC. It yields the protein CASSPAAQGGREFF. The rearrangement joins TRBV18 to TRBJ2-1; perhaps D is TRBD1 or TRBD2 (6 bases each). Trimming removed 2 bases from V and 14 bases from J, with 19 bases in between. The V gene's germline CDR1 is KGHSH and CDR2 LQKENI. The CDR3 runs to 14 residues.

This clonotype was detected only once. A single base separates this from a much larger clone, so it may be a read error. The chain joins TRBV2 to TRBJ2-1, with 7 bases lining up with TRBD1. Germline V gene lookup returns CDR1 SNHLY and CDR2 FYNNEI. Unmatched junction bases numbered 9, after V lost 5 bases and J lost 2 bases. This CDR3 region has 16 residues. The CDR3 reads CASSYNRGSPYNEQFF. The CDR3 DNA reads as TGTGCCAGCAGTTATAACAGGGGAAGCCCCTACAATGAGCAGTTCTTC.

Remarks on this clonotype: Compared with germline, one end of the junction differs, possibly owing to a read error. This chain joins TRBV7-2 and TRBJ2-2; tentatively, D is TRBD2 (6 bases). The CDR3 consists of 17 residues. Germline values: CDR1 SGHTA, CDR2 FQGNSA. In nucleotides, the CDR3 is TGTGCCAGCAGCTTACGGTGGGGAGGCCCGAAGACCGGGGAGCTGTTTTTT. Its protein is CASSLRWGGPKTGELFF.

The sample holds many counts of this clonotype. The CDR3 reads CASSSQGLAGDNEQFF. The DNA for the CDR3 is TGTGCCAGCAGCTCACAGGGACTAGCGGGGGACAATGAGCAGTTCTTC. V is TRBV11-3 and J is TRBJ2-1, with 14 bases lining up with TRBD2. The V and J ends lost 4 bases and 5 bases, in that order; junction bases with no gene match: 4. The germline CDR1 and CDR2 sequences are SGHNT and YENEEA. This CDR3 region has 16 residues. Filled out from reference TRBV11-3 and TRBJ2-1, the complete variable domain reads EAGVVQSPRYKIIEKKQPVAFWCNPISGHNTLYWYLQNLGQGPELLIRYENEEAVDDSQLPKDRFSAERLKGVDSTLKIQPAELGDSAVYLCASSSQGLAGDNEQFFGPGTRLTVL.

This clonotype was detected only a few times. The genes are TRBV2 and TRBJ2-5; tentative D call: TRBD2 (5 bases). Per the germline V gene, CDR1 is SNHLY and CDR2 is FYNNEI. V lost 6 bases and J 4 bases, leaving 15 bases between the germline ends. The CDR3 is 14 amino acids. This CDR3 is CASSLFGVRETQYF. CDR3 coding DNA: TGTGCCAGCAGCTTGTTCGGGGTCCGAGAGACCCAGTACTTC.

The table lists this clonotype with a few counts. CDR3 amino acids: CASSLGARLSTDTQYF. For the CDR3, the DNA is TGTGCCAGCAGCTTAGGAGCTAGGCTCAGCACAGATACGCAGTATTTT. The chain carries TRBV7-2 and TRBJ2-3; D is unresolved. V was clipped by 1 base and J by 0 bases, with 11 bases between them. This CDR3 has 16 amino acids. In germline, CDR1 is SGHTA, CDR2 FQGNSA.

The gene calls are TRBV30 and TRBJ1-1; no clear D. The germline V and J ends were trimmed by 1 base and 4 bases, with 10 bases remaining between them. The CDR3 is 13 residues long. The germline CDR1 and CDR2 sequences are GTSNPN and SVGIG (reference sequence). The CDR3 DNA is TGTGCCTGGAGTGAGGCCATGAGCACTGAAGCTTTCTTT. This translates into CAWSEAMSTEAFF.

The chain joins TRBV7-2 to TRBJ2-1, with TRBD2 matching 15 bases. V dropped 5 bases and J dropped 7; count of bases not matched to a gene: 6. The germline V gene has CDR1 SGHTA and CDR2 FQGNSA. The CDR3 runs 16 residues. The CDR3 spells CASSRQGLAGGNEQFF. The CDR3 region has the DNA TGTGCCAGCAGCCGCCAGGGACTAGCGGGAGGTAATGAGCAGTTCTTC.

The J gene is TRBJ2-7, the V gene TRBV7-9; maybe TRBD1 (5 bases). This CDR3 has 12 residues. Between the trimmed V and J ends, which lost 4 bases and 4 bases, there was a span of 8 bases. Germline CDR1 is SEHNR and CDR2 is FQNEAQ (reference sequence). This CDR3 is CASSSDIYEQYF. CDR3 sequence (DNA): TGTGCCAGCAGCTCGGACATTTACGAGCAGTACTTC.

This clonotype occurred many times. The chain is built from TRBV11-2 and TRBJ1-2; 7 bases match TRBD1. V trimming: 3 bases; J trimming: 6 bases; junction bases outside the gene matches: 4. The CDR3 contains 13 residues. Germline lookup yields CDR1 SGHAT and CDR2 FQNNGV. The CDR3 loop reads CASSFTGEHGYTF. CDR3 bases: TGTGCCAGCAGCTTTACAGGGGAGCATGGCTACACCTTC.

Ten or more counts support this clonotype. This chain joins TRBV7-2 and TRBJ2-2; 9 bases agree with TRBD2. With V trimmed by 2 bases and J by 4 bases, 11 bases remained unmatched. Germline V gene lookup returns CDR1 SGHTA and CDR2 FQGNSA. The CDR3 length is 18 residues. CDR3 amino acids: CASSLFLAGQRSTGELFF. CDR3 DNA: TGTGCCAGCAGCTTATTCCTAGCGGGACAAAGGAGCACCGGGGAGCTGTTTTTT.

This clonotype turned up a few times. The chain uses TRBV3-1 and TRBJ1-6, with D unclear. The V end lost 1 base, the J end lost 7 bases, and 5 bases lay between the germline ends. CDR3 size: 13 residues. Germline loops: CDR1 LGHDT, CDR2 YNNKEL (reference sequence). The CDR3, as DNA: TGTGCCAGCAGCCAAGGAGTGAATTCACCCCTCCACTTT. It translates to CASSQGVNSPLHF.

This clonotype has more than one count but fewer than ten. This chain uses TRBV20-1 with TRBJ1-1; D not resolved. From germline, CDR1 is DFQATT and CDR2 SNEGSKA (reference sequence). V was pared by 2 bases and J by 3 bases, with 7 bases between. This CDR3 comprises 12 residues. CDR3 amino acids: CSARSGHTEAFF. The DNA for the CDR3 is TGCAGTGCTAGATCCGGGCACACTGAAGCTTTCTTT.